This record concerns one TCR beta chain sequence. The data were obtained in a study of early T cells in non-severe SARS-CoV-2 infection. In TCRdb, the 5' RACE reads were re-called with MiXCR into one record per CDR3 protein. The table includes approximately 64,000 distinct CDR3 sequences, 20% detected once. The germline V gene encodes CDR1 MNHEY and CDR2 SVGAGI. V lost 0 bases to trimming and J lost 2 bases, with 13 bases between them. The CDR3 loop spans 17 amino acids. The specimen was whole blood, collected at baseline. The chain uses TRBV6-5 and TRBJ2-2, with no clear D. The TCR comes from an adult who was a healthcare worker with PCR-confirmed SARS-CoV-2 infection or an uninfected control (not recorded which). The CDR3 is CASSYSISRANTGELFF. As DNA, the CDR3 is TGTGCCAGCAGTTACTCGATTTCCCGGGCCAACACCGGGGAGCTGTTTTTT.